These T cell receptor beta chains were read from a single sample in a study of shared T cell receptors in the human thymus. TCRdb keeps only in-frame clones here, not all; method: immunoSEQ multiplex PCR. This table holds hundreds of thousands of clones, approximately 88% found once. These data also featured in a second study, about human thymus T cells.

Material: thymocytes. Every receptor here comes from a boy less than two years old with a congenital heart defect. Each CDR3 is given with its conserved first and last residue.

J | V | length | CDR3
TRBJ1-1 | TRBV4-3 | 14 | CASSQIVSETEAFF
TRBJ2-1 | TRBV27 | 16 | CASSPRTSGRRLEQFF
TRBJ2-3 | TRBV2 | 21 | CASSDSCRASGRARDTDTQYF
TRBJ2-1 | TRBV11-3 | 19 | CASSSSGTSGSPSYNEQFF
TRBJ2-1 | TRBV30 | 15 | CAWTPGTASVDEQFF
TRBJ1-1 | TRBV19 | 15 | CASSPRGGRRTEAFF
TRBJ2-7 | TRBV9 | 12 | CASRGTGNEQYF
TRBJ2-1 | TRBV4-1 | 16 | CASSQDSGGSYNEQFF
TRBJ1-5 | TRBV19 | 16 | CASSKAAQRSNQPQHF
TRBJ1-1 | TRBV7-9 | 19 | CASSPSQGEDRGGNTEAFF
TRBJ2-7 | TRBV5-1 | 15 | CASSYAGGGSYEQYF
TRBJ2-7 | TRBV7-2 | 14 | CASSLKQGTYEQYF
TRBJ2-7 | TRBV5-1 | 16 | CASSGGLAETSYEQYF
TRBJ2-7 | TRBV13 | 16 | CASSSGLAGGPYEQYF
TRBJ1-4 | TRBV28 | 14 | CASRGGQGGEKLFF
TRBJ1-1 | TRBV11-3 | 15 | CASSLDRQGRTEAFF
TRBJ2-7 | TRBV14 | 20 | CASSQDFFLDRAKSSYEQYF
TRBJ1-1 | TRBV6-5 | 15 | CASSSWQGSYGEAFF
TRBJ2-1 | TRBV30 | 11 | CAWTPNNEQFF
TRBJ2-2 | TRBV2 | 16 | CASSDQGGGNTGELFF
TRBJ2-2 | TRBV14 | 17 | CASSPLRGPMNTGELFF
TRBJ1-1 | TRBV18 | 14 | CASSLYHRATEAFF
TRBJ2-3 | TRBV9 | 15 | CASSVPGTSTDTQYF
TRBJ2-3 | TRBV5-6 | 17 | CASSLVWREGQGDTQYF
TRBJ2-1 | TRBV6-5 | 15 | CASRLGQDSYNEQFF
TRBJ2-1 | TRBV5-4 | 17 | CASSRRTSGSSYNEQFF
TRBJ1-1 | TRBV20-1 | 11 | CSARVAGEAFF
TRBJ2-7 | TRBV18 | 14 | CASSSTTKLYEQYF